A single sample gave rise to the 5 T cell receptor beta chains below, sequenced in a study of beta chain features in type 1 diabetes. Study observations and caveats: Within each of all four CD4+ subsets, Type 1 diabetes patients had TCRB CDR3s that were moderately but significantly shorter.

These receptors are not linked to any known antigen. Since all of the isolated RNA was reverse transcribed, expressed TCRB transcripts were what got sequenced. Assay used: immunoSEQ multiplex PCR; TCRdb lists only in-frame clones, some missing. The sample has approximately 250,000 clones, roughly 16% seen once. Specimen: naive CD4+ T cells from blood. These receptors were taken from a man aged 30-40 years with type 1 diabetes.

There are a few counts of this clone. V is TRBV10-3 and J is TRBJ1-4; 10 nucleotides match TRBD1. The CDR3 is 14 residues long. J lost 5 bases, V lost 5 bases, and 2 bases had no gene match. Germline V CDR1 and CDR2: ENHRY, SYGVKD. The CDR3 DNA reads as TGTGCCATCAGTCGGGACAGGGGAAATGAAAAACTGTTTTTT. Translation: CAISRDRGNEKLFF.

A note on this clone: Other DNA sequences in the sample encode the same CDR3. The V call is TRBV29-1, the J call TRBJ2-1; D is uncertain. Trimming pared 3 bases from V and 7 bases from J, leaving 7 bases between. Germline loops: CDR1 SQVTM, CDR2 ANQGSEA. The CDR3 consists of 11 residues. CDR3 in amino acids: CSVDTSNEQFF. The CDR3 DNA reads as TGCAGCGTTGACACAAGTAATGAGCAGTTCTTC.

In DNA form, the CDR3 reads TGTGCCAGCACTCTTCAGGGGGATGGCTACACCTTC. Translation gives CASTLQGDGYTF. V is TRBV2 and J is TRBJ1-2, with 7 positions matching TRBD1. The V gene's germline CDR1 is SNHLY and CDR2 FYNNEI. The CDR3 consists of 12 residues. V lost 7 bases, J lost 6 bases, and 5 bases stayed unmatched. The whole variable domain, filled in from reference TRBV2 and TRBJ1-2, reads EPEVTQTPSHQVTQMGQEVILRCVPISNHLYFYWYRQILGQKVEFLVSFYNNEISEKSEIFDDQFSVERPDGSNFTLKIRSTKLEDSAMYFCASTLQGDGYTFGSGTRLTVV.

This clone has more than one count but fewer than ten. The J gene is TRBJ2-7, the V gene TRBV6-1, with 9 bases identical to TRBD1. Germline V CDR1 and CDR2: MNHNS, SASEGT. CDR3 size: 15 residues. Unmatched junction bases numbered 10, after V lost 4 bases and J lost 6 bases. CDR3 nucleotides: TGTGCCAGCAGTGGCCCGGGACAGGGTGGTTCCGAGCAGTACTTC. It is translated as CASSGPGQGGSEQYF.

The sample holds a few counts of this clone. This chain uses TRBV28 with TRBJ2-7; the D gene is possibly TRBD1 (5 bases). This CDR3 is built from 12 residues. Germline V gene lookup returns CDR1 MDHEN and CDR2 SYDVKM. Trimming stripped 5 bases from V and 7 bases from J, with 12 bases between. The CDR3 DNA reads TGTGCCAGCAGTGTACAGGTACGGGAGCAGTACTTC. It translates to CASSVQVREQYF.